The subject of this entry is one T cell receptor (beta chain). Its antigen is currently unknown. In the CD4+ fraction, cells were divided into CD45RA+ naive and CD45RA-negative memory subsets. These data are taken from a study of shared clonotypes between healthy human individuals. Whole-study results and caveats: Since donors were few, the genetic and exposure-history diversity represented was limited.

Some 30,000 T cell genomes, or about 190 ng DNA, went into the sorted-subset replicate PCRs. Repertoires were generated with immunoSEQ multiplex PCR, while TCRdb's copy carries only in-frame clones and drops some. The sample shows roughly 2,500,000 clones, approximately 94% of them seen only once. The receptor comes from a man aged 18-30 years in good health. Some clones in this sample may be carry-over from other donors' samples. The sequenced sample was naive CD4+ T cells from PBMCs. Noted subset: CD45RA+ positively selected.

The CDR3 coding sequence is TGTGCCAGCAATGCCTACGGAAGCGGGGAAAACATTCAGTACTTC. Its protein product is CASNAYGSGENIQYF. The rearrangement joins TRBV11-2 to TRBJ2-4, with TRBD2 matching over 7 bases. The CDR3 extends over 15 amino acids. V shed 7 bases, J shed 5 bases, and the junction held 11 bases outside the gene matches. Germline V gene sequence: CDR1 SGHAT, CDR2 FQNNGV.